This T cell receptor (beta chain) is from a study of blood T cell repertoires in COVID-19. Study at large: Sites in the United States, Italy and Spain provided acute and convalescent COVID-19 samples. Nucleic acid was either cDNA or gDNA, and it came from T cells, B-cell-depleted T cells, or PBMCs.

Trimming cost V 6 bases and J 8 bases; bases outside gene matches: 5. Germline CDR1 is ENHRY and CDR2 is SYGVKD. CDR3 length: 14 residues. Original data processing: Researchers report that nucleated cell counts were estimated from reference gene primer amplification. The assay was immunoSEQ multiplex PCR, and TCRdb's table has in-frame clones only and misses some. From that table come the V and J calls and clone size; the DNA was used to work out D and trimming. The profile shows approximately 250,000 clones, 75% to 90% of them singletons. The clonotype originates from a human donor in a cohort sampled during active COVID-19. Sequencing used peripheral blood. The chain is built from TRBV10-3 and TRBJ2-1, with 12 nucleotides matching TRBD2. In DNA form, the CDR3 reads TGTGCCATCAGCCCGACTAGCGGGAGCCATGAGCAGTTCTTC. Translated: CAISPTSGSHEQFF.